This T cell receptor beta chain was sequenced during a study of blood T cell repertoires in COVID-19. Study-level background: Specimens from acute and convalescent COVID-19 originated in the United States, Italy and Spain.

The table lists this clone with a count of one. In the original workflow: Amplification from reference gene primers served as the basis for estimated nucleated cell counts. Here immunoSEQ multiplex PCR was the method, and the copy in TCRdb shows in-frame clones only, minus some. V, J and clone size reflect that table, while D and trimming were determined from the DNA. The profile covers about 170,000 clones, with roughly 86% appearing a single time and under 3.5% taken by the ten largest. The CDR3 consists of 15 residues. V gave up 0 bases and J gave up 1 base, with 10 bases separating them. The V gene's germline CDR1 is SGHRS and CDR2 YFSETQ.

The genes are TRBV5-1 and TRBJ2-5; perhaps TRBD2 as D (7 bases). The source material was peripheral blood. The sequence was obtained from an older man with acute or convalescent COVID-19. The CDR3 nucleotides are TGCGCCAGCAGCTTGGGGGCGGGGGCCCAAGAGACCCAGTACTTC. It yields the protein CASSLGAGAQETQYF.